Listed here are 22 T cell receptor beta chains from one sample, sequenced in a study of shared T cell receptors in the human thymus. Libraries were prepared by immunoSEQ multiplex PCR; TCRdb keeps only in-frame clonotypes and omits some of them. Of approximately 490,000 clones in the sample, about 84% were seen once. In addition, the sample was reused for a study of human thymus T cells.

Sample: thymocytes. These receptors originate from a boy less than two years old with a congenital heart defect.

J is TRBJ2-7 and V is TRBV5-6, with 13 bases lining up with TRBD2. The CDR3 loop spans 17 amino acids. The germline V gene encodes CDR1 SGHDT and CDR2 YYEEEE. V lost 4 bases and J lost 1; bases outside the gene matches: 8. The CDR3 coding sequence is TGTGCCAGCAGCCCCTCCGGACTAGCGGGAGTATCCTACGAGCAGTACTTC. Amino acids: CASSPSGLAGVSYEQYF.

In DNA, the CDR3 is TGTGCCAGCAGTTTATCATCGGGGAACTACGAGCAGTACTTC. Translating gives CASSLSSGNYEQYF. The rearrangement links TRBV27 to TRBJ2-7; possibly TRBD2 for D (5 bases). Germline assignment: CDR1 MNHEY and CDR2 SMNVEV (reference sequence). V lost 0 bases and J 3 bases, leaving 9 bases between the germline ends. The CDR3 is 14 residues long.

This clone appeared a single time. The V gene is TRBV5-1, the J gene TRBJ2-7, with 11 nucleotides matching TRBD1. Trimming cost V 2 bases and J 5 bases; bases outside gene matches: 18. Germline V gene data show CDR1 as SGHRS and CDR2 as YFSETQ. This CDR3 comprises 19 residues. CDR3 region: CASSFLPYLPDRGLNEQYF. As DNA, the CDR3 is TGCGCCAGCAGCTTCCTACCCTATCTTCCGGACAGGGGGCTGAACGAGCAGTACTTC.

The V and J genes are TRBV7-6 and TRBJ2-7; a possible D gene is TRBD1 (6 bases). This CDR3 contains 14 residues. The germline V gene encodes CDR1 SGHVS and CDR2 FNYEAQ. V was cut by 5 bases and J by 3 bases, with 14 bases left in between. The CDR3 DNA sequence: TGTGCCAGCAGCCTCGACAGGCCCAACTACGAGCAGTACTTC. Its protein is CASSLDRPNYEQYF.

In nucleotides, the CDR3 is TGTGCCAGCAGCGGGAGGGGAGCGGGAGCTGCAGATACGCAGTATTTT. This gives the protein CASSGRGAGAADTQYF. This chain uses TRBV6-6 with TRBJ2-3, with 8 bases that match TRBD2. The V segment lost 6 bases and the J segment 4 bases; nucleotides outside the gene matches: 12. CDR1 and CDR2 from the germline V gene are MNHNY and SVGAGI (reference sequence). This CDR3 has 16 residues.

This clone was counted once. The rearrangement joins TRBV7-2 to TRBJ2-3; 12 bases are shared with TRBD2. This CDR3 has 16 residues. Germline V gene sequence: CDR1 SGHTA, CDR2 FQGNSA. The V segment lost 4 bases and the J segment 6 bases; nucleotides outside the gene matches: 8. The chain's CDR3 is CASSSWTSGMGDTQYF. The CDR3 nucleotides are TGTGCCAGCAGCTCGTGGACTAGCGGGATGGGGGATACGCAGTATTTT.

V is TRBV6-1 and J is TRBJ2-7, with 7 bases lining up with TRBD2. The V segment lost 2 bases and the J segment 0 bases; nucleotides outside the gene matches: 13. The CDR3 runs to 18 residues. CDR1 and CDR2 from the germline V gene are MNHNS and SASEGT. The CDR3 here is CASSEFTGLPLNSYEQYF. As DNA, the CDR3 is TGTGCCAGCAGTGAATTTACGGGACTACCCCTCAACTCCTACGAGCAGTACTTC.

The rearrangement uses TRBV5-4 and TRBJ2-7; the match to TRBD2 covers 10 bases. CDR3 size: 14 residues. V shed 4 bases, J shed 1 base, and the junction held 2 bases outside the gene matches. Germline CDR1 is SGHNT and CDR2 is YYREEE (reference sequence). CDR3 DNA sequence: TGTGCCAGCAGCACTAGCGGGGCTTCCTACGAGCAGTACTTC. It translates to CASSTSGASYEQYF.

V is TRBV6-6 and J is TRBJ1-3; no definite D call. Trimming took off 6 bases at V and 5 bases at J, with 11 bases between the two ends. There are 13 residues in the CDR3. The germline gives CDR1 MNHNY, CDR2 SVGAGI (reference sequence). CDR3 sequence: CASSRVNRNTIYF. The CDR3 DNA reads as TGTGCCAGCAGCCGGGTCAACAGAAACACCATATATTTT.

V usage is TRBV14 and J usage is TRBJ2-7; tentatively, D is TRBD1 (6 bases). V lost 1 base, J lost 2 bases, and 9 bases lay in between. The germline V gene encodes CDR1 SGHDN and CDR2 FVKESK. CDR3 length: 14 residues. The CDR3 coding sequence is TGTGCCAGCAGCCAAGGAGACAGGACCTACGAGCAGTACTTC. The encoded protein is CASSQGDRTYEQYF.

The chain is built from TRBV5-1 and TRBJ2-2; 13 nucleotides match TRBD2. The V gene end was trimmed by 5 bases and the J gene end by 4 bases; junction bases not matched to a gene: 14. This CDR3 is 19 amino acids long. CDR1 and CDR2 (germline): SGHRS, YFSETQ. The CDR3 protein is CASSRTRTSGSRLTGELFF. DNA of the CDR3: TGCGCCAGCAGTCGGACCAGGACTAGCGGGAGTAGGCTCACCGGGGAGCTGTTTTTT. The variable domain in full, with the rest retrieved from reference TRBV5-1 and TRBJ2-2, is KAGVTQTPRYLIKTRGQQVTLSCSPISGHRSVSWYQQTPGQGLQFLFEYFSETQRNKGNFPGRFSGRQFSNSRSEMNVSTLELGDSALYLCASSRTRTSGSRLTGELFFGEGSRLTVL.

The V call is TRBV27, the J call TRBJ1-1; D gene ambiguous. Germline CDR1 and CDR2: MNHEY and SMNVEV (reference sequence). Trimming cost V 4 bases and J 1 base, with 7 bases left between them. The CDR3 has 13 amino acids. In nucleotides, the CDR3 is TGTGCCAGCAGTTACCGGTCGAACACTGAAGCTTTCTTT. This gives the protein CASSYRSNTEAFF.

Only a few counts were recorded for this clone. The rearrangement joins TRBV19 to TRBJ1-5; a weak D match, TRBD1 (5 bases). The germline V gene has CDR1 LNHDA and CDR2 SQIVND (reference sequence). The V and J ends lost 5 bases and 0 bases respectively, with 11 bases between them. The length of the CDR3 is 15 residues. CDR3 in amino acids: CASSSGVYSNQPQHF. In DNA, the CDR3 is TGTGCCAGTAGTTCGGGGGTATATAGCAATCAGCCCCAGCATTTT.

The chain is built from TRBV6-6 and TRBJ2-3; TRBD1 aligns across 8 bases. The CDR3 has 13 amino acids. Germline lookup yields CDR1 MNHNY and CDR2 SVGAGI (reference sequence). V trimming: 7 bases; J trimming: 4 bases; junction bases outside the gene matches: 4. CDR3 bases: TGTGCCAGCACGGACAGGGTAGCAGATACGCAGTATTTT. The encoded protein is CASTDRVADTQYF.

This rearrangement joins TRBV6-5 to TRBJ2-7; 9 nucleotides agree with TRBD1. The CDR3 totals 16 residues. Unmatched junction bases numbered 7, after V lost 0 bases and J lost 4 bases. Germline values: CDR1 MNHEY, CDR2 SVGAGI. CDR3 in DNA: TGTGCCAGCAGTTACTCGACCCGGGACAGGGAATACGAGCAGTACTTC. It yields the protein CASSYSTRDREYEQYF.

This clone was seen only a few times. V and J are TRBV28 and TRBJ2-7; D is unclear. CDR1 is MDHEN and CDR2 is SYDVKM in the germline V gene. This CDR3 has 12 residues. Deletions cut 6 bases from V and 2 bases from J, with 8 bases between. The CDR3 region has the DNA TGTGCCAGCAGCAGCGCAACCTACGAGCAGTACTTC. This translates into CASSSATYEQYF.

The J gene is TRBJ2-1, the V gene TRBV9, with D perhaps matching TRBD2 (6 bases). The CDR3 spans 14 residues. Trimming took 4 bases from V and 8 from J, leaving 16 bases between them. CDR1 is SGDLS, CDR2 YYNGEE, per germline. CDR3: CASSTHWRVYEQFF. CDR3 in DNA: TGTGCCAGCAGCACTCATTGGAGGGTCTATGAGCAGTTCTTC.

The chain combines TRBV18 with TRBJ1-1; 8 positions agree with TRBD1. CDR3 length: 14 amino acids. J gave up 4 bases and V 7 bases, and 8 bases lay outside the gene matches. Germline loops: CDR1 KGHSH, CDR2 LQKENI. The CDR3 DNA follows: TGTGCCAGCTTAGACAGGGGAGGGTGCACTGAAGCTTTCTTT. Its protein is CASLDRGGCTEAFF.

The J gene is TRBJ2-7, the V gene TRBV6-6; 8 bases align to TRBD1. Germline CDR1 and CDR2: MNHNY and SVGAGI (reference sequence). CDR3 length: 16 amino acids. V dropped 7 bases and J dropped 4; count of bases not matched to a gene: 15. Here the CDR3 DNA reads TGTGCCAGCACCCCCCCTCCGGGACAGGCATCGTACGAGCAGTACTTC. The encoded protein is CASTPPPGQASYEQYF.

The chain carries TRBV4-1 and TRBJ2-7; D gene unclear. The CDR3 extends over 15 amino acids. Trimming stripped 0 bases from V and 0 bases from J, with 9 bases between. Germline CDR1 is MGHRA and CDR2 is YSYEKL. CDR3 region: CASSQEPASSYEQYF. DNA of the CDR3: TGCGCCAGCAGCCAAGAACCAGCGAGCTCCTACGAGCAGTACTTC.

This clone appeared a single time. The chain uses TRBV27 and TRBJ2-1; D might be TRBD1 (5 bases). Germline V lookup: CDR1 MNHEY, CDR2 SMNVEV (reference sequence). Trimming cost V 5 bases and J 8 bases, with 19 bases left between them. The length of the CDR3 is 15 residues. Written as DNA, the CDR3 is TGTGCCAGCAGTGCCCTACTCAGGGTTACGGATGAGCAGTTCTTC. It yields the protein CASSALLRVTDEQFF.

CDR3 in amino acids: CASSVGGSPYNEQFF. The CDR3 DNA follows: TGCGCCAGCAGTGTAGGAGGGAGCCCCTACAATGAGCAGTTCTTC. This sequence joins TRBV10-2 and TRBJ2-1, with D maybe TRBD2 (6 bases). The germline CDR1 and CDR2 sequences are WSHSY and SAAADI. This CDR3 spans 15 amino acids. V shed 4 bases and J shed 2 bases, with 12 bases lying between them.